This T cell receptor beta chain was found in a study of blood T cell repertoires in COVID-19. Assignment of participants to cohorts was predicated upon participant-reported clinical history. Under the authors' procedure: Quantification of nucleated cells was approximated via reference gene primer amplification. Profiling relied on immunoSEQ multiplex PCR, and the TCRdb table lists in-frame clones only, not all of them. D and trimming were read from the DNA, whereas the V and J calls and clone size are those reported in that table. The sample yields about 180,000 clones, approximately 88% seen once. The CDR3 spans 15 residues. Between the trimmed V and J ends, which lost 2 bases and 0 bases, there was a span of 8 bases. CDR1 is KGHSH, CDR2 LQKENI, per germline.

The specimen was PBMCs or T cells enriched from blood (not recorded which). This receptor was obtained from a woman aged 18-29 years who had recovered from COVID-19. The rearrangement uses TRBV18 and TRBJ1-3; a possible D gene is TRBD1 (6 bases). The CDR3 is CASSPGQYSGNTIYF. The CDR3 bases are TGTGCCAGCTCACCAGGACAGTACTCTGGAAACACCATATATTTT.